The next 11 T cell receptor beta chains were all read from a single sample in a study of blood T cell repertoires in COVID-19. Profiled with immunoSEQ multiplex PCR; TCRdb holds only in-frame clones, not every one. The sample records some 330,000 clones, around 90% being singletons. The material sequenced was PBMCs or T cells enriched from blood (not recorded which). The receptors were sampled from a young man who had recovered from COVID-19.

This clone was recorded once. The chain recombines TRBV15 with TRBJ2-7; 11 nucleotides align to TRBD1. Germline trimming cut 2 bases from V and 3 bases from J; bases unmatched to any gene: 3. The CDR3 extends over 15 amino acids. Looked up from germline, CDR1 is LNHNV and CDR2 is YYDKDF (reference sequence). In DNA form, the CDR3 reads TGTGCCACCAGCAGATCGGGGACAGGGGGCTACGAGCAGTACTTC. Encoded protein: CATSRSGTGGYEQYF.

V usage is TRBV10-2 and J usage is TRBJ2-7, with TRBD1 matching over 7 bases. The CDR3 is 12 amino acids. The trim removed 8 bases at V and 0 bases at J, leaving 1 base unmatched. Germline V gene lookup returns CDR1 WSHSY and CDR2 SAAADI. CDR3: CASGDSSYEQYF. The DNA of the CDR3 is TGCGCCAGCGGGGACAGCTCCTACGAGCAGTACTTC.

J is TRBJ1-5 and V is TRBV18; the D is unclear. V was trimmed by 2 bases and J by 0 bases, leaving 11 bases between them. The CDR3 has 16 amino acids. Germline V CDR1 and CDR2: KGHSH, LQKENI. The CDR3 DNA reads TGTGCCAGCTCACCAGCCCACAACTATAGCAATCAGCCCCAGCATTTT. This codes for CASSPAHNYSNQPQHF. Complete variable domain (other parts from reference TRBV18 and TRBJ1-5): NAGVMQNPRHLVRRRGQEARLRCSPMKGHSHVYWYRQLPEEGLKFMVYLQKENIIDESGMPKERFSAEFPKEGPSILRIQQVVRGDSAAYFCASSPAHNYSNQPQHFGDGTRLSIL.

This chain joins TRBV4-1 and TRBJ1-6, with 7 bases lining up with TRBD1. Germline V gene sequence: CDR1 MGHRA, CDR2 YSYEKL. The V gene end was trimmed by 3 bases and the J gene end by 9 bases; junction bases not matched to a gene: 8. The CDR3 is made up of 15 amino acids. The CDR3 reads CASSQTGTSASPLHF. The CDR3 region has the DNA TGCGCCAGCAGCCAGACAGGGACTTCTGCTTCACCCCTCCACTTT.

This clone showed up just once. The DNA for the CDR3 is TGTGCCAGTACAACGGGACACCCTTACGAGCAGTACTTC. Translating gives CASTTGHPYEQYF. This rearrangement joins TRBV12-3 or TRBV12-4 to TRBJ2-7; tentative D call: TRBD1 (6 bases). This CDR3 is 13 amino acids long. With 9 bases removed from V and 4 bases from J, the gap between germline ends came to 16 bases.

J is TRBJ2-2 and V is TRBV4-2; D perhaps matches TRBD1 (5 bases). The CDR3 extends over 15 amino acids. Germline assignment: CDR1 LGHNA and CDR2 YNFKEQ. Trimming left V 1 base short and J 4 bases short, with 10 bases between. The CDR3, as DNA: TGTGCCAGCAGCCAAGTCTTTGGGGCCACCGGGGAGCTGTTTTTT. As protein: CASSQVFGATGELFF.

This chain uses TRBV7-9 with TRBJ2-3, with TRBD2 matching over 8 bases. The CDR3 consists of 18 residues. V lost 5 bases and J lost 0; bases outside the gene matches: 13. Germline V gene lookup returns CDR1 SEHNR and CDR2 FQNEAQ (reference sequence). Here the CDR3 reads CASSPPGGGRLSTDTQYF. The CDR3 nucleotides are TGTGCCAGCAGCCCACCCGGGGGGGGAAGGCTTAGCACAGATACGCAGTATTTT.

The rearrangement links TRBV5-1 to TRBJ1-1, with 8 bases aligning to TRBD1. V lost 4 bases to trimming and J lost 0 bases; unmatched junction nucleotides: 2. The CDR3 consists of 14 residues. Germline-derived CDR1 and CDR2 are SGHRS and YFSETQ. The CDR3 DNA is TGCGCCAGCAGCCGGGACAGGTTGAACACTGAAGCTTTCTTT. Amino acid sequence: CASSRDRLNTEAFF.

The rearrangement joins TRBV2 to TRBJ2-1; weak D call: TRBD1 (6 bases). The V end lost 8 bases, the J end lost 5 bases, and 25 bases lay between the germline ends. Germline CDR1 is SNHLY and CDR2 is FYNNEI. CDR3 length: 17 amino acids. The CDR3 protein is CASLLTITNRVDNEQFF. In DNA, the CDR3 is TGTGCCAGCTTACTAACCATAACAAACAGGGTCGACAATGAGCAGTTCTTC.

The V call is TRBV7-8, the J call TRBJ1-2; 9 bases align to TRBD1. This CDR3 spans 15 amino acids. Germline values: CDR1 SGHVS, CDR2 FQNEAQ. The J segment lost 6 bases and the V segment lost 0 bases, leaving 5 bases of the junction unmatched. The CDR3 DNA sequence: TGTGCCAGCAGCTTAGCGGGACAGGGTGGAGATGGCTACACCTTC. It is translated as CASSLAGQGGDGYTF.

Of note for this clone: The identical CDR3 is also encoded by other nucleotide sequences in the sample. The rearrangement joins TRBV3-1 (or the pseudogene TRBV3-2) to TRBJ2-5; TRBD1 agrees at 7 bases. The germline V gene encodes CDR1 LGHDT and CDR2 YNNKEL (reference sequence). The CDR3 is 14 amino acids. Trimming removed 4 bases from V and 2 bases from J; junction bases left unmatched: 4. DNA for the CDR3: TGTGCCAGCAGCCTCGGGACAGTACAAGAGACCCAGTACTTC. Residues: CASSLGTVQETQYF.